The 3 T cell receptor beta chains below come from one sample, sequenced in a study of CD8 T cells in Susac syndrome. The RNA input was about 0.5 to 1 ug, and it was reverse transcribed with random hexamers. One entry per CDR3 protein, called by TCRdb with MiXCR from the immunoSEQ multiplex PCR reads. The table records about 150,000 distinct CDR3 sequences, around 95% of them present only once. Sample: CD8+ T cells from PBMCs. All receptors derive from a human donor with multiple sclerosis.

V usage is TRBV20-1 and J usage is TRBJ2-6; D not resolved. The CDR3 totals 13 residues. Germline-derived CDR1 and CDR2 are DFQATT and SNEGSKA (reference sequence). V lost 0 bases and J lost 4, with 4 bases in between. This CDR3 is CSARDGGANVLTF. CDR3 DNA sequence: TGCAGTGCTAGAGACGGAGGGGCCAACGTCCTGACTTTC.

Here the CDR3 reads CASSWTGQGPQPQHF. The CDR3 DNA reads TGTGCCAGCAGCTGGACAGGACAGGGCCCTCAGCCCCAGCATTTT. The rearrangement links TRBV7-9 to TRBJ1-5, with TRBD1 identical over 8 bases. The CDR3 is 15 amino acids. Germline V CDR1 and CDR2: SEHNR, FQNEAQ (reference sequence). V dropped 4 bases and J dropped 6; count of bases not matched to a gene: 8.

The rearrangement uses TRBV3-1 and TRBJ2-5; 9 positions match TRBD2. Germline V CDR1 and CDR2: LGHDT, YNNKEL (reference sequence). CDR3 length: 18 amino acids. Trimming took 4 bases from V and 0 from J; bases not matched to a gene: 12. Here the CDR3 reads CASSLNSGTSSHQETQYF. CDR3 sequence (DNA): TGTGCCAGCAGCCTCAACTCTGGGACTAGCTCGCACCAAGAGACCCAGTACTTC.